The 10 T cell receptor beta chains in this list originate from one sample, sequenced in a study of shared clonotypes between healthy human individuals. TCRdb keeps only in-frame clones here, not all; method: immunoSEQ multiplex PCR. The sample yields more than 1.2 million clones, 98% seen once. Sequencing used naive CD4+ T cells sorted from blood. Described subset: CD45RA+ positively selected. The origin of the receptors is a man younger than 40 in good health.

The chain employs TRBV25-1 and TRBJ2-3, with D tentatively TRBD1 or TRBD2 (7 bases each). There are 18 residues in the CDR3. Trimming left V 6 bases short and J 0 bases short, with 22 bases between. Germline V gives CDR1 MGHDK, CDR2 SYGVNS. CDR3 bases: TGTGCCAGCAGACCCTCGCTCAGGGGGGGGATTAGCACAGATACGCAGTATTTT. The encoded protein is CASRPSLRGGISTDTQYF.

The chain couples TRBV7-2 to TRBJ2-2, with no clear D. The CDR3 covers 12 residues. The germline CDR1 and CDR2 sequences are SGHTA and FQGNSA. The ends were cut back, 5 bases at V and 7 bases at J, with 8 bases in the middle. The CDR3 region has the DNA TGTGCCAGCAGCGCGCCTCGCGGGGAGCTGTTTTTT. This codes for CASSAPRGELFF.

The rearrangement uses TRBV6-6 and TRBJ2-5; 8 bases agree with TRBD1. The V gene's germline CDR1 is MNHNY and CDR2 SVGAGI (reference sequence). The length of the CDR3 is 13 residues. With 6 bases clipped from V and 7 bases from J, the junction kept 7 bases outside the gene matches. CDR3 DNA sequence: TGTGCCAGCAGGACCGGACAGGGAGGGACCCAGTACTTC. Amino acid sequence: CASRTGQGGTQYF.

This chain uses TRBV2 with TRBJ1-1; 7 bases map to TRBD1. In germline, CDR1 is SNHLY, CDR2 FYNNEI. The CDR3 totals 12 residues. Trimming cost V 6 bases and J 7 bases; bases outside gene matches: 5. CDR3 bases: TGTGCCAGCAGCGCGGACAGGTATGAAGCTTTCTTT. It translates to CASSADRYEAFF.

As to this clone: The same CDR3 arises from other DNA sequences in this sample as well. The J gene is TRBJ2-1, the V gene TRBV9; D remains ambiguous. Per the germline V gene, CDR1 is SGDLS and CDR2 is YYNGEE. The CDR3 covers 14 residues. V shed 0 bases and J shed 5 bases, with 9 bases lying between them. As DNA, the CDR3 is TGTGCCAGCAGCGTAGACCCTGGGGACAATGAGCAGTTCTTC. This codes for CASSVDPGDNEQFF.

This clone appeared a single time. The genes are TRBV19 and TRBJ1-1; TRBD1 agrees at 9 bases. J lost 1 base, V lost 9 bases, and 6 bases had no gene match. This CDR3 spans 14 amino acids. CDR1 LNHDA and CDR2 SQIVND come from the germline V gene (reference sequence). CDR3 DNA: TGTGCCAGCTTACAGGGGGCTTGGAACACTGAAGCTTTCTTT. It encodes CASLQGAWNTEAFF.

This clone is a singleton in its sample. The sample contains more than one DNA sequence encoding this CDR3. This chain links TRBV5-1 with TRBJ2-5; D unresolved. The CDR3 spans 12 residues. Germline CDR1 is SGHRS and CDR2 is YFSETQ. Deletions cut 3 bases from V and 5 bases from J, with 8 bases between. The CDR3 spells CASSSGGETQYF. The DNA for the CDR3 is TGCGCCAGCAGCTCCGGTGGGGAGACCCAGTACTTC.

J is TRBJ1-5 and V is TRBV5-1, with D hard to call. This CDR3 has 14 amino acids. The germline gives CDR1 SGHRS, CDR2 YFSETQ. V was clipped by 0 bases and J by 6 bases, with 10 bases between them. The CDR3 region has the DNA TGCGCCAGCAGCTTGGAACAAGGTGTTCAGCCCCAGCATTTT. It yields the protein CASSLEQGVQPQHF.

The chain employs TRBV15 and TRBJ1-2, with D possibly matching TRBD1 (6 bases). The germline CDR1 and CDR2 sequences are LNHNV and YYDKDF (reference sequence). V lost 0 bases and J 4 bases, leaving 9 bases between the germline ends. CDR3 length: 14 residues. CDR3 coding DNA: TGTGCCACCAGCAGAGATGCCAGGGGCTATGGCTACACCTTC. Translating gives CATSRDARGYGYTF.

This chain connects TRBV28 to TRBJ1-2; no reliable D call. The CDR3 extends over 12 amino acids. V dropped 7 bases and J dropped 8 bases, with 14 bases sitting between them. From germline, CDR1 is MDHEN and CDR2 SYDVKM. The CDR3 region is CASNWESLGYTF. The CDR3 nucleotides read TGTGCCAGCAATTGGGAGAGTCTCGGCTACACCTTC.